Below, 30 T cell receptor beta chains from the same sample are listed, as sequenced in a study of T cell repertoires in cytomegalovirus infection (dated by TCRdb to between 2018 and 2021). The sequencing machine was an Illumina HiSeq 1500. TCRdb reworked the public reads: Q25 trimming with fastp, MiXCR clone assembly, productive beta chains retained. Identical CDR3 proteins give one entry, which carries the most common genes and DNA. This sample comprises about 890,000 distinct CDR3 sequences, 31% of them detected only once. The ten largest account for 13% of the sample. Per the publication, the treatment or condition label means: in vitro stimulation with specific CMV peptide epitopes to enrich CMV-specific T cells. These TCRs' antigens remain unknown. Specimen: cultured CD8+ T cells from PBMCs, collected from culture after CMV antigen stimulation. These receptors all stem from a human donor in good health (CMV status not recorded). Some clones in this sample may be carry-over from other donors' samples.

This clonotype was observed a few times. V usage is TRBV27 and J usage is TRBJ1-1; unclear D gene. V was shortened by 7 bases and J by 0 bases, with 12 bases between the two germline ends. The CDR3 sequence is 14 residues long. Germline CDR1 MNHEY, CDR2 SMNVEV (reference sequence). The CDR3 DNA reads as TGTGCCAGCACCCGGGGAAGGATGAACACTGAAGCTTTCTTT. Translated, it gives CASTRGRMNTEAFF.

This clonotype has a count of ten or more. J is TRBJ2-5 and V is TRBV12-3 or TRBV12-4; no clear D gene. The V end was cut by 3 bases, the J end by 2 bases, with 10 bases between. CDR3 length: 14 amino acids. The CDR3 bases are TGTGCCAGCAGTTTGGAAGCCGCTCAAGAGACCCAGTACTTC. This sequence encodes CASSLEAAQETQYF.

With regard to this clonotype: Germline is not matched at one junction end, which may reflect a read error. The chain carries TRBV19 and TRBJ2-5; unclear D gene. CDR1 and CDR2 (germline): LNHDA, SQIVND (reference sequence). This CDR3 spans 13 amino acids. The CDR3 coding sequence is TGTGTCAGTAGTATGTGGGGACAAGAGACCCAGTACTTC. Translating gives CVSSMWGQETQYF.

This chain's CDR3 is CASSLTALVSLNYGYTF. The DNA for the CDR3 is TGTGCCAGCAGCTTAACCGCTTTGGTATCCCTTAACTATGGCTACACCTTC. The J gene is TRBJ1-2, the V gene TRBV7-2, with unresolved D. Between the trimmed V and J ends, which lost 2 bases and 1 base, there was a span of 17 bases. This CDR3 comprises 17 residues. Germline CDR1 is SGHTA and CDR2 is FQGNSA.

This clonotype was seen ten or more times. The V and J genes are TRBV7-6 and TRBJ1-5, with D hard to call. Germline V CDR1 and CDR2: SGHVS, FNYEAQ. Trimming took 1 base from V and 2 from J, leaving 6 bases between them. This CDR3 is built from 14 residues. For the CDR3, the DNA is TGTGCCAGCAGCTTAGGTTACGGCAATCAGCCCCAGCATTTT. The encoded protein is CASSLGYGNQPQHF.

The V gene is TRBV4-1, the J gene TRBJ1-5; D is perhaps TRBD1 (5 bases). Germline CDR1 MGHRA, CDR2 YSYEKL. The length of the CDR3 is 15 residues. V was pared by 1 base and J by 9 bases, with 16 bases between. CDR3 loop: CASSQVRGPEWPQHF. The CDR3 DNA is TGCGCCAGCAGCCAAGTTCGGGGACCGGAGTGGCCCCAGCATTTT.

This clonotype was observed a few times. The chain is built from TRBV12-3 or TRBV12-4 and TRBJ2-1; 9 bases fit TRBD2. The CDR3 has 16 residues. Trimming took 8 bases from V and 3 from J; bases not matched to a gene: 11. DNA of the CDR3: TGTGCCAGCGTTTTTAGGGGCGGGGGGGTCTACAATGAGCAGTTCTTC. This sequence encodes CASVFRGGGVYNEQFF.

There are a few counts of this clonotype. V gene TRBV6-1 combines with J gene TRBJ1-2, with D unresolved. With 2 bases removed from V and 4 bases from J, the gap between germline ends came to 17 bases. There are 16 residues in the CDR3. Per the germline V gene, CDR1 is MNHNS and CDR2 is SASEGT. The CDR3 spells CASSERRDGSSYGYTF. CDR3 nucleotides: TGTGCCAGCAGTGAAAGGCGAGACGGATCCAGCTATGGCTACACCTTC.

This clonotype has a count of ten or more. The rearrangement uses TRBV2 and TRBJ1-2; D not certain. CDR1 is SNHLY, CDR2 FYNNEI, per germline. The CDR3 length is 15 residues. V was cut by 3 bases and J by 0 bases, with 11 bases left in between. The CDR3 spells CASSEGKRTNYGYTF. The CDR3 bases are TGTGCCAGCAGTGAGGGCAAAAGAACTAACTATGGCTACACCTTC.

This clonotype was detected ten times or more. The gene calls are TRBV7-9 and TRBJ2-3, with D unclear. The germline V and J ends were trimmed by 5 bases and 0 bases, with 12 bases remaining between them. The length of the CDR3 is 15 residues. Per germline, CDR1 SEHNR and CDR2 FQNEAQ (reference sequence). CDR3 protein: CASSPVSLSTDTQYF. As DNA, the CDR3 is TGTGCCAGCAGCCCCGTGTCTTTGAGCACAGATACGCAGTATTTT.

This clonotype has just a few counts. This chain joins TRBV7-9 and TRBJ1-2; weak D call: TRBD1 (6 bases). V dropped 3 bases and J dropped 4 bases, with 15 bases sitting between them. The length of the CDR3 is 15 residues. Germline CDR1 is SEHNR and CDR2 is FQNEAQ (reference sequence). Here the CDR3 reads CASSFSRGEVYGYTF. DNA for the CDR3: TGTGCCAGCAGCTTTTCCAGGGGAGAAGTCTATGGCTACACCTTC.

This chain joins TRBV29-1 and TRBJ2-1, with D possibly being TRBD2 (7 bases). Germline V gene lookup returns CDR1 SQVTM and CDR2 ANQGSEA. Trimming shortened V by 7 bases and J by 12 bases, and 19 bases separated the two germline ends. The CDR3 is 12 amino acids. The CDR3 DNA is TGCAGCGGCATGGAGGGGGGGCTTGGGCAGTTCTTC. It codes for CSGMEGGLGQFF.

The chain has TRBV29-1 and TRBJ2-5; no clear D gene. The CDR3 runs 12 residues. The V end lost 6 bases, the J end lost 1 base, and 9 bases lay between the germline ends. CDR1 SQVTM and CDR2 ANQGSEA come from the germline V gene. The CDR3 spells CSVADGQETQYF. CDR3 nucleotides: TGCAGCGTCGCGGACGGCCAAGAGACCCAGTACTTC.

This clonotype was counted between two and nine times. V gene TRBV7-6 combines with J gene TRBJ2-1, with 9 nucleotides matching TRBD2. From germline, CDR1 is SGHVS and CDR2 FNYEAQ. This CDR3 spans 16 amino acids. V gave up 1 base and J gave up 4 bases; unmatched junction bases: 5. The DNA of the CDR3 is TGTGCCAGCAGCTTAGATGCTAGCGGGGTGTACAATGAGCAGTTCTTC. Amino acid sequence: CASSLDASGVYNEQFF.

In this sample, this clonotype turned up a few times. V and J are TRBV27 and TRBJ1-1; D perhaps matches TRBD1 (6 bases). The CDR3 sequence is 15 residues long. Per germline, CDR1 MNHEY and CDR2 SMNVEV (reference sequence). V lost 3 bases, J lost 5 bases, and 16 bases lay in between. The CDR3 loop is CASSLGARRGTEAFF. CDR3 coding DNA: TGTGCCAGCAGTTTGGGGGCACGACGGGGAACTGAAGCTTTCTTT.

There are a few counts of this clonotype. The CDR3 nucleotides read TGTGCCAGCAGCCAGCCCTCTAGTGTCGACGAGCAGTACTTC. Translation gives CASSQPSSVDEQYF. V and J are TRBV7-6 and TRBJ2-7, with D unclear. This CDR3 has 14 amino acids. In germline, CDR1 is SGHVS, CDR2 FNYEAQ. Trimming stripped 5 bases from V and 5 bases from J, with 16 bases between.

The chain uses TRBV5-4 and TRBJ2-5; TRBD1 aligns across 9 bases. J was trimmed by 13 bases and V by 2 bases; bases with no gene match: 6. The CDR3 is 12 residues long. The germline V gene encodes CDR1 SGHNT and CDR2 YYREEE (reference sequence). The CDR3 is CASSLGTGPLYF. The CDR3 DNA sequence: TGTGCCAGCAGCTTAGGGACAGGGCCTTTGTACTTC.

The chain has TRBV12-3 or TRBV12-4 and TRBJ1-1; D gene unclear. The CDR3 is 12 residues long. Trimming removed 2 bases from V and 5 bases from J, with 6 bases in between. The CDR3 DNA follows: TGTGCCAGCAGTTTATTTAGGACTGAAGCTTTCTTT. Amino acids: CASSLFRTEAFF.

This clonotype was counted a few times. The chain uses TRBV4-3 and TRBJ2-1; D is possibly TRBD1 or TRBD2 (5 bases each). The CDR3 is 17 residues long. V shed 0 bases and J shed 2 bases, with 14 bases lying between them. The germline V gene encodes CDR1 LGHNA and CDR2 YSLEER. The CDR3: CASSQEEAGAPYNEQFF. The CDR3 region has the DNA TGCGCCAGCAGCCAAGAAGAGGCCGGGGCGCCCTACAATGAGCAGTTCTTC.

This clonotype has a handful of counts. The CDR3 spells CAISRDREIDTQYF. The CDR3 DNA is TGTGCCATCAGCCGGGACAGGGAGATAGATACGCAGTATTTT. V usage is TRBV10-3 and J usage is TRBJ2-3; 9 bases map to TRBD1. V lost 6 bases to trimming and J lost 5 bases; unmatched junction nucleotides: 6. This CDR3 is 14 amino acids long. The germline gives CDR1 ENHRY, CDR2 SYGVKD.

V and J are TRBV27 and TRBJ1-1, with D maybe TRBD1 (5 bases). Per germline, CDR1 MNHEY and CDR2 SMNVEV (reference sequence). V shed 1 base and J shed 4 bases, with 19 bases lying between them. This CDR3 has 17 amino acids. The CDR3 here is CASSLLGGSFVGTEAFF. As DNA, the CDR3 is TGTGCCAGCAGTTTATTGGGGGGTAGCTTCGTAGGCACTGAAGCTTTCTTT.

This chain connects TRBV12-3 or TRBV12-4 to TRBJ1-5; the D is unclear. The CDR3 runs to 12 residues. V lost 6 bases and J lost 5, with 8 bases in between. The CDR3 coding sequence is TGTGCCAGCAGCGACATCTATCAGCCCCAGCATTTT. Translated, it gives CASSDIYQPQHF.

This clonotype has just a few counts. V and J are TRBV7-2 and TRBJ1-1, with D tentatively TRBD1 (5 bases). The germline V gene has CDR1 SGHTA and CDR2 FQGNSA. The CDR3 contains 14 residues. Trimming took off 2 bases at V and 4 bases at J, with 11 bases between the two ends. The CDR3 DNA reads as TGTGCCAGCAGCTTAAAGCCGGGGCTCACTGAAGCTTTCTTT. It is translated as CASSLKPGLTEAFF. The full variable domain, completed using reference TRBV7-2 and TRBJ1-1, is GAGVSQSPSNKVTEKGKDVELRCDPISGHTALYWYRQSLGQGLEFLIYFQGNSAPDKSGLPSDRFSAERTGGSVSTLTIQRTQQEDSAVYLCASSLKPGLTEAFFGQGTRLTVV.

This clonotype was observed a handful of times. The CDR3 reads CASRRGTMDTQYF. The CDR3, as DNA: TGCGCCAGTCGCCGCGGGACCATGGATACGCAGTATTTT. V is TRBV10-2 and J is TRBJ2-3; possibly TRBD2 for D (6 bases). Germline CDR1 reads WSHSY; CDR2 reads SAAADI. V dropped 9 bases and J dropped 6 bases, with 16 bases sitting between them. The length of the CDR3 is 13 residues.

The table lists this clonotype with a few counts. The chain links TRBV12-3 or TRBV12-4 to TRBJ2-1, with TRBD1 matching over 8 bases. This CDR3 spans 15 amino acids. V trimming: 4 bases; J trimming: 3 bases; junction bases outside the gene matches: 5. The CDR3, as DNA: TGTGCCAGCAGTTCGAGTACAGGGGGCTACAATGAGCAGTTCTTC. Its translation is CASSSSTGGYNEQFF.

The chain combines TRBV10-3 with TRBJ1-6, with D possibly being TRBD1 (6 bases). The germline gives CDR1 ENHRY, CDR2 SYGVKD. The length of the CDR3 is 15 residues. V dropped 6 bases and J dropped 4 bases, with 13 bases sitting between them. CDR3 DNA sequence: TGTGCCATCAGGGGGGGCCTGGATTATAATTCACCCCTCCACTTT. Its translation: CAIRGGLDYNSPLHF.

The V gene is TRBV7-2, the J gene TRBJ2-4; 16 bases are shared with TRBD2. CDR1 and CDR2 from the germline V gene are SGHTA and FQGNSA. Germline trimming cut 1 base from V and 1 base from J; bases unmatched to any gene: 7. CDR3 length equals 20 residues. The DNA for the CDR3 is TGTGCCAGCAGCTTAGTGGGACTAGCGGGGGGGGCCCGGGCCAAAAACATTCAGTACTTC. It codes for CASSLVGLAGGARAKNIQYF. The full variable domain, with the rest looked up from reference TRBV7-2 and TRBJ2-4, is GAGVSQSPSNKVTEKGKDVELRCDPISGHTALYWYRQSLGQGLEFLIYFQGNSAPDKSGLPSDRFSAERTGGSVSTLTIQRTQQEDSAVYLCASSLVGLAGGARAKNIQYFGAGTRLSVL.

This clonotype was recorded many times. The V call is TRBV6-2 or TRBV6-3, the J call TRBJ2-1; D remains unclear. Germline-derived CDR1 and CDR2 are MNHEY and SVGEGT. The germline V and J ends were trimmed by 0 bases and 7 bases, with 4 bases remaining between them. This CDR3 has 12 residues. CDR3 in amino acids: CASSYSKNEQFF. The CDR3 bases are TGTGCCAGCAGTTACTCGAAAAATGAGCAGTTCTTC.

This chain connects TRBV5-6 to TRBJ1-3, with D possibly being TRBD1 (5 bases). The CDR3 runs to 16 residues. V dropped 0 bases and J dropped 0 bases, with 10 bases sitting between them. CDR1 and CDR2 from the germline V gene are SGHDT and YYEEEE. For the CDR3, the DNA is TGTGCCAGCAGCTTGGAGAGGCAGGGCTCTGGAAACACCATATATTTT. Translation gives CASSLERQGSGNTIYF.

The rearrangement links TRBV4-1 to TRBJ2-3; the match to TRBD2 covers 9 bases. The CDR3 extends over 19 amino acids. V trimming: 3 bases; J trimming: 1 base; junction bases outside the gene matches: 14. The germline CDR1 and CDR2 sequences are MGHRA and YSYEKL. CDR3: CASSHPPTSASGGTDTQYF. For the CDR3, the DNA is TGCGCCAGCAGCCATCCTCCAACCTCCGCTAGCGGGGGCACAGATACGCAGTATTTT.